This TCR beta chain appears in the sequencing data of a study of blood T cells in healthy people across ages (dated by TCRdb to the mid-2010s). Regarding the complete study: In model experiments, template switching captured roughly one uniquely barcoded TCR beta cDNA molecule for every two T cells. Two additional independent replicas of 1 million unique cDNA reads from the same blood draw were analyzed for two donors (one aged 18 to 30 and one aged 80 or older). The donors were divided into four age groups: young (average around 15 years), middle-aged (approximately 42), aged (62) and long-lived (roughly 82). To track age-related changes in TCR beta repertoire diversity, the study relied on deep sequencing normalized with unique cDNA molecular identifiers. To avoid experimental bias, donors of different ages were spread randomly across the sequencing lanes. General findings and caveats noted by the study authors: Bulk unsorted PBMC profiling prevented conclusive comparison of naive and antigen-experienced compartments. Observed TCR beta diversity per million T cells fell roughly linearly with age, and a significant reduction was already apparent by age about 43. A strong correlation was found between observed TCR beta diversity and the percentage of naive T cells measured by flow cytometry. Estimates of total diversity based on one million sequenced T cells were regarded as lower bounds and as underestimates. Compared with the aged group, more naive CD4+ T cells, fewer expanded clones and increased TCR diversity were shown by the long-lived group, suggesting age selection. The CMV infection status of donors was not known, potentially confounding age-related changes in expanded clonotypes.

This clonotype showed up just a few times. This clone's antigen is unknown. An end of the junction differs from the germline gene, which may be a read error. The approximately 40 donors, aged roughly 6 to 90 years, were systemically healthy Caucasian individuals from Russia. Each donor gave around 9 milliliters of peripheral blood, collected into EDTA-treated Vacutainer tubes. Ficoll-Paque density-gradient centrifugation was used to isolate PBMCs, with at least 7 million per sample. Total RNA was extracted from PBMCs with Trizol reagent, with at least 5 micrograms obtained per sample. The percentages of naive CD45RAhigh/CD27high T cells were determined by flow cytometry on a PBMC aliquot from every donor. The germline V gene (reference sequence) sets CDR1 to MNHEY and CDR2 to SMNVEV. The CDR3 holds 13 amino acids from the cysteine to the phenylalanine. Only CDR3 DNA remains: 39 bases, in frame from the first base.

The library was obtained by 5' RACE. The sample was run on an Illumina HiSeq 2500. A second PCR of roughly 7 to 12 cycles was run with a J-beta primer mix and a sample-barcoded 5' primer. Each TCR beta cDNA molecule received a unique molecular identifier from a template-switch 5' adaptor carrying 12 random nucleotides. Each sample yielded at least 2.5 million CDR3-containing paired-end reads. The Mint cDNA synthesis kit, primed by a TRBC-specific oligonucleotide, was used to synthesize first-strand cDNA from all RNA. Following uracil-DNA glycosylase treatment, all cDNA underwent a first 18-cycle PCR with the universal primers M1SS and BC2_uni_R. The source study handled its data this way. For normalization, 1 million high-quality reads were randomly selected from each sample, with every read carrying a distinct molecular identifier. Reads sharing molecular identifiers were discarded rather than binned into consensus sequences. MiTCR, run with a Q25 quality threshold and the strictest error-elimination algorithm, handled CDR3 identification, clonotype clustering and error correction. A nonparametric unseen species model with Euler transformation was used to estimate lower-bound total TCR beta diversity. TCRdb's own reprocessing of the public reads used fastp at Q25 and MiXCR and kept productive beta chains. Each CDR3 protein gets just one entry, which takes the most common genes and DNA from the rows behind it. The V and J calls reflect TCRdb's pipeline rather than the authors' work. This sample holds under 2 million distinct CDR3 sequences; 30% to 40% were observed only once. The ten largest clonotypes hold around 11% of the sample.

The sample comprised blood. The V and J genes are TRBV27 and TRBJ2-3; the D gene is possibly TRBD2, with 6 bases matching. The clonotype originates from a woman in her 30s in good health. CDR3 loop: CASSFTSTGTQYF. The sequenced DNA: TGTGCCAGCAGTTTTACTAGCACAGGTACGCAGTATTTT.